This T cell receptor beta chain was identified during a study of T cell responses to AZD1222 COVID-19 vaccine. Profiled with immunoSEQ multiplex PCR; TCRdb holds only in-frame clones, not every one. The sample has more than 150,000 clones; 75% to 90% are singletons. In regard to this clone: What it binds is unknown.

Findings and caveats of the study: Repertoire sampling happened only post peak T cell response.

Germline lookup yields CDR1 LNHDA and CDR2 SQIVND (reference sequence). Trimming removed 5 bases at V and 4 bases at J, with 11 bases between. This CDR3 comprises 14 residues. The chain uses TRBV19 and TRBJ2-2; D possibly corresponds to TRBD2 (6 bases). The clonotype originates from an adult in good health. Sequenced material: peripheral blood, taken on day 0 of AZD1222 vaccination. CDR3 sequence reads: CASSRGTFTGELFF. The CDR3 region has the DNA TGTGCCAGTAGTCGGGGGACTTTCACCGGGGAGCTGTTTTTT.